The sequence of this TCR beta chain was determined in a study of T-cell memory formation after mild COVID-19 (dated by TCRdb to the early 2020s). Turning to the overall study: Most TCR sequence clusters were specific to one of the two donors. Two young, previously healthy adult volunteers made up the cohort, one male and one female. In a couple of donors, T-cell clones that expanded and contracted after mild COVID-19 were tracked by sequencing TCRalpha and TCRbeta repertoires over time. The investigation overall reported the following: Whether the second-wave clones peaking on day 37 were SARS-CoV-2 specific was not confirmed. Some responding clones were found in pre-infection memory, which suggests that pre-existing cross-reactive memory T cells took part in the SARS-CoV-2 response. Contracting CD4+ clones were located mainly in the CM and EM memory subsets, whereas CD8+ clones were found to be enriched in EMRA. From day 15 to 85, contracting clones showed balanced CD4/CD8 phenotypes, whereas a second wave of clones that expanded from day 15 to 37 leaned towards CD4+. Only two mild cases were covered in the study, and larger cohorts including severe cases with pre-infection samples were considered necessary.

Relative to germline, V is 3 bases shorter and J is 2 bases shorter, with 11 bases between their ends. The CDR1 and CDR2 encoded by the germline V gene (reference sequence) are LNHDA and SQIVND. Measured from the cysteine to the valine, the CDR3 is 14 residues long. Only the CDR3 DNA stays, 42 bases, in frame from base 1. Sequencing was performed on an Illumina NovaSeq 6000. cDNA libraries for TCRalpha and TCRbeta were prepared by 5'RACE using constant-segment primers, with sample barcodes and unique molecular identifiers added. RNA was extracted from every sample with Trizol reagent. The libraries were amplified in two PCR steps, and the second step added a second sample barcode and Illumina TruSeq adapters. The libraries were sequenced on an Illumina NovaSeq using 2 x 150 bp paired-end reads. From the authors' description of their analysis: With migec v1.2.7, reads were demultiplexed and then collapsed into UMI-guided consensus sequences. Using mixcr v2.1.11, UMI consensuses were aligned to TRA and TRB V and J templates and then assembled into clonotypes. A clonotype was counted as expanded or contracted only when both edgeR and NoisET called the clonotype significant, with the noise models trained on biological replicates. For edgeR calls, a false discovery rate-adjusted p below 0.01 and a log2 fold-change threshold of 1 were applied. As an exploratory analysis of dynamics, max-normalized trajectories of the 1000 most abundant clonotypes were examined by PCA with hierarchical clustering. Each responding clone was given a CD4 or CD8 phenotype based on the CD4+ and CD8+ repertoires, which had been sequenced separately. TCRdb reran the public reads through fastp at Q25 and MiXCR, keeping productive beta chains. A single entry per CDR3 protein holds the most common genes and DNA from its merged rows. TCRdb, not the original authors, processed these V and J calls. Within this sample are under 300,000 distinct CDR3 sequences, with roughly 17% of them counted one time only. The top ten clonotypes cover 20% to 25% of the sample.

Ficoll-Paque density gradient centrifugation was the method used to isolate PBMCs. This clonotype occurred a few times. No antigen is known for it. Per-nucleotide qualities are absent, and no much larger clonotype sits a single base away. Sequencing was carried out using PBMCs or a T cell subset sorted from them (not recorded which). This sequence originates from a man aged 18 to 29 who had mild COVID-19 (a few samples of this study predate the infection). The sample titles of this study are shuffled in the database, so cell type and time point are left out; the donor was told from shared clones. The V gene is TRBV19 and the J gene is TRBJ2-7; D gene: possibly TRBD2, on 7 matching bases. The sequenced DNA: TGTGCCAGTAGTATGGCGGGGGCAGCCTACGAGCAGTACGTC. This codes for CASSMAGAAYEQYV.